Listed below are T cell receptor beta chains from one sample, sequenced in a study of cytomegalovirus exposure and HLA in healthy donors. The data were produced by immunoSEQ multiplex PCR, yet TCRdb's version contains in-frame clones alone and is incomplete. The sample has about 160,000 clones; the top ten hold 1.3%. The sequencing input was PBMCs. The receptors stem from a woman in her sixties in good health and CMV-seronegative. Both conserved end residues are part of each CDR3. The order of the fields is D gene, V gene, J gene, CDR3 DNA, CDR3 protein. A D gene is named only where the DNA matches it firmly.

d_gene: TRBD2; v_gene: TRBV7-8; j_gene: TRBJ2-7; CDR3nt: TGTGCCAGCAGCTCCCCCCGGCTAGCGGGTTTGTTTCGTCGAGCCTACGAGCAGTACTTC; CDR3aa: CASSSPRLAGLFRRAYEQYF
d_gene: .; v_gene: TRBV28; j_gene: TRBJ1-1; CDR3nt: TGTGCCAGCAGGTCTGACATTCTCCAAGCTTTCTTT; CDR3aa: CASRSDILQAFF
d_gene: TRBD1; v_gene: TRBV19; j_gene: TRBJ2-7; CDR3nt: TGTGCCAGCCAGGGGGTTAACGAGCAGTACTTC; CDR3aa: CASQGVNEQYF
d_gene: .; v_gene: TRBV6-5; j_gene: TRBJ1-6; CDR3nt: TGTGCCAGCAGTTACTCGGAGGGAGGTAATTCACCCCTCCACTTT; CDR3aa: CASSYSEGGNSPLHF
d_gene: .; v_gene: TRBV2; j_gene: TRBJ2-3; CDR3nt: TGTGCCAGCAGTCGAAATGTCCCAGCAGATACGCAGTATTTT; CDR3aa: CASSRNVPADTQYF
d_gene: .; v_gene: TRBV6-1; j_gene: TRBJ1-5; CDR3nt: TGTGCCAGCAGTGATGGGCAGTTTAGCAATCAGCCCCAGCATTTT; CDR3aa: CASSDGQFSNQPQHF
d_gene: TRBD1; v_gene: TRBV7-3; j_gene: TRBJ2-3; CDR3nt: TGTGCCAGCAGCAGGGGGACAGGGGGCGTGGATACGCAGTATTTT; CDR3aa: CASSRGTGGVDTQYF
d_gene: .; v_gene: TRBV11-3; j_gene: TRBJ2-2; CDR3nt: TGTGCCAGCAGCACCAGGGGCGCGGACACCGGGGAGCTGTTTTTT; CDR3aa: CASSTRGADTGELFF
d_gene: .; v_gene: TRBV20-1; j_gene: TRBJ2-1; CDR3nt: TGCAGTGCTAGTGCGAGTGAGCAGTTCTTC; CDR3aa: CSASASEQFF
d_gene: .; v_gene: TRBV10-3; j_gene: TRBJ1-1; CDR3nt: TGTGCCATCAGTGCGGGGCAGGGGACTGAAGCTTTCTTT; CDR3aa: CAISAGQGTEAFF
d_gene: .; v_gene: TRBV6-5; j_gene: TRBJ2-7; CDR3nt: TGTGCCAGCAGTGACGGGATACCCGGTTACGAGCAGTACTTC; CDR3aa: CASSDGIPGYEQYF
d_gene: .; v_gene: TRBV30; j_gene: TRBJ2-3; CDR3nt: TGTGCCTGGAGTTTGCGTACGGATACGCAGTATTTT; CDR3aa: CAWSLRTDTQYF
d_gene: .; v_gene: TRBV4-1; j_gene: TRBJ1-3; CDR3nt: TGCGCCAGCAGCCAAGGGCAGGGAAACACCATATATTTT; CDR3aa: CASSQGQGNTIYF
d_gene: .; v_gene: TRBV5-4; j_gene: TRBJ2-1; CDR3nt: TGTGCCAGCAGCGTGGACGGGACCTACAATGAGCAGTTCTTC; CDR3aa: CASSVDGTYNEQFF
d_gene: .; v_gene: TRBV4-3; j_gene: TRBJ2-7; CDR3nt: TGCGCCAGCAGCCAAGATCAGTTGGGGGGGCCAACCTACGAGCAGTACTTC; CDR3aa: CASSQDQLGGPTYEQYF
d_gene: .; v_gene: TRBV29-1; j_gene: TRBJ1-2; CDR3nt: TGCAGCGTTGCCGGACAACTTAACCATGGCTACACCTTC; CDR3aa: CSVAGQLNHGYTF
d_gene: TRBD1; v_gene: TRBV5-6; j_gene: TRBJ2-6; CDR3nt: TGTGCCAGCAGCTTGGGGGACAGGCTCTCTGGGGCCAACGTCCTGACTTTC; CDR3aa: CASSLGDRLSGANVLTF
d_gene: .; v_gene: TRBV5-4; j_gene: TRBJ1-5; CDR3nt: TGTGCCAGCAGCCCCGACGGGGGTCAGCCCCAGCATTTT; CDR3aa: CASSPDGGQPQHF
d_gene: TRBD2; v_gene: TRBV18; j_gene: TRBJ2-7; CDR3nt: TGTGCCAGCTCACCAGGTTACTCCGGGACTAATTACGAGCAGTACTTC; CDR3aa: CASSPGYSGTNYEQYF
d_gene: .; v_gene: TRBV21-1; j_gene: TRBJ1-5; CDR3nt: TGTGCCAGCAGCATCAAGAGTCAGGACAGGTTTAGCAATCAGCCCCAGCATTTT; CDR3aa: CASSIKSQDRFSNQPQHF
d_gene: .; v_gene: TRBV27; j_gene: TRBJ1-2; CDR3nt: TGTGCCAGCAGTTTATCAGGGGGTAACGGTGGCTACACCTTC; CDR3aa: CASSLSGGNGGYTF
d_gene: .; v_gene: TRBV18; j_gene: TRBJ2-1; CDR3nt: TGTGCCAGCTCACCGCTGAGCTCCTACAATGAGCAGTTCTTC; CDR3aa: CASSPLSSYNEQFF
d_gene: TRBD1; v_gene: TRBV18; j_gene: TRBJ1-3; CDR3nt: TGTGCCAGCTCACCTCTACGGGACAGGGTAAACACCATATATTTT; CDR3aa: CASSPLRDRVNTIYF
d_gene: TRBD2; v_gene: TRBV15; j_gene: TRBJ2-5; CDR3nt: TGTGCCACCAGCAGGGGTCCGGGGGGGGCAGAGACCCAGTACTTC; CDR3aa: CATSRGPGGAETQYF
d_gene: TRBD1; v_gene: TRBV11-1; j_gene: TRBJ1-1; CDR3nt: TGTGCCAGCAGCCGGGACAGGTCGGGGGAAGCTTTCTTT; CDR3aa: CASSRDRSGEAFF
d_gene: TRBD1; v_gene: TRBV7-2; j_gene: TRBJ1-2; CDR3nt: TGTGCCAGCAACCCGGACAGGGTGACTGGAGGCTACACCTTC; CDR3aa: CASNPDRVTGGYTF
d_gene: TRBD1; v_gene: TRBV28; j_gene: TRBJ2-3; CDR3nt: TGTGCCAGCAGCGACTGGACAGGGTGGCGACTAGAACTTTCCACAGATACGCAGTATTTT; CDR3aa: CASSDWTGWRLELSTDTQYF
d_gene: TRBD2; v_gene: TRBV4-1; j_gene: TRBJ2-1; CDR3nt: TGCGCCAGCAGCCAATATAGCGGGGGGGCCTACAATGAGCAGTTCTTC; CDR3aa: CASSQYSGGAYNEQFF
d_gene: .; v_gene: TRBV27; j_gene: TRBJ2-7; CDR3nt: TGTGCCAGCAGTCTGAGTTCCGTACTCTCCTACGAGCAGTACTTC; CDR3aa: CASSLSSVLSYEQYF
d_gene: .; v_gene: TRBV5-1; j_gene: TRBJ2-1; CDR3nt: TGCGCCTGCGGCAGGGGCCCTGGGGATGAGCAGTTCTTC; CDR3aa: CACGRGPGDEQFF
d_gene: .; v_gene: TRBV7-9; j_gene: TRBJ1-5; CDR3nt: TGTGCCAGCAGTACCGACAGGAGTATCAATAAGCCCCAGCATTTT; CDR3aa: CASSTDRSINKPQHF
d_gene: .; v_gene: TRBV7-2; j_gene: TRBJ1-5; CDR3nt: TGTGCCAGCAGCCAGCATGGGCTCAATCAGCCCCAGCATTTT; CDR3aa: CASSQHGLNQPQHF
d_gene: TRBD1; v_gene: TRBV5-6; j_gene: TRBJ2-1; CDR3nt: TGTGCCAGCAGCTCGACAGGGGGGACCTACAATGAGCAGTTCTTC; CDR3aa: CASSSTGGTYNEQFF
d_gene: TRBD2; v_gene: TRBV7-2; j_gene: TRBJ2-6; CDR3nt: TGTGCCAGCAGCTTAGTAACCCTAGCGGGTAGCAGAGGGGCCAACGTCCTGACTTTC; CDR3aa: CASSLVTLAGSRGANVLTF
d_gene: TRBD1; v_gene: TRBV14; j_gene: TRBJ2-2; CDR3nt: TGTGCCAGCAGCAGGAGGACAGGGGGCGCCTCGGGGACCGGGGAGCTGTTTTTT; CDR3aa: CASSRRTGGASGTGELFF
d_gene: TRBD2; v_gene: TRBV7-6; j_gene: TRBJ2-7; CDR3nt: TGTGCCAGCAGCTTGGGACTAGCGGTAACCTACGAGCAGTACTTC; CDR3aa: CASSLGLAVTYEQYF
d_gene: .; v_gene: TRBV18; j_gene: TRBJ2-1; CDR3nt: TGTGCCAGCTCACCGGGCCAGCGGAATGAGCAGTTCTTC; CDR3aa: CASSPGQRNEQFF